This TCR beta chain appears in the sequencing data of a study of OX40 agonist ivuxolimab in advanced cancers. Findings and caveats of the study: Which antigen the expanded peripheral T cells recognized is unknown.

TCRdb keeps only in-frame clones here, not all; method: immunoSEQ multiplex PCR. Of 18,000 or so clones detected, about two thirds appear once; the ten largest clones hold nearly 25%. Concerning this clone: Its specificity is unknown.

Germline V gene sequence: CDR1 MNHNS, CDR2 SASEGT. CDR3 length: 14 residues. Between the trimmed V and J ends, which lost 6 bases and 4 bases, there was a span of 15 bases. Source: CD4+ or CD8+ T cells sorted from blood, taken in a trial of the OX40 agonist ivuxolimab. The gene calls are TRBV6-1 and TRBJ1-1; the D gene is possibly TRBD1 (5 bases). The receptor was derived from an adult with an advanced solid tumor such as melanoma, head and neck, liver or kidney cancer. CDR3 nucleotides: TGTGCCAGCAGCTTGGGACCGGAGAGCACTGAAGCTTTCTTT. Its translation: CASSLGPESTEAFF.